This T cell receptor beta chain was profiled in a study of blood T cell repertoires in COVID-19. Germline V gives CDR1 SQVTM, CDR2 ANQGSEA. The CDR3 has 13 residues. V was shortened by 2 bases and J by 8 bases, with 15 bases between the two germline ends. Some clones are missing from TCRdb's copy, which holds only in-frame ones; the method was immunoSEQ multiplex PCR. The top ten hold 0.99% of the sample, which has roughly 160,000 clones, about 88% seen once. This TCR derives from a young man with acute or convalescent COVID-19. Source material: peripheral blood. The genes are TRBV29-1 and TRBJ1-2; D unresolved. The CDR3 DNA is TGCAGCGTTGAATCGCGACTTTCGTCCGGCTACACCTTC. Translation: CSVESRLSSGYTF.